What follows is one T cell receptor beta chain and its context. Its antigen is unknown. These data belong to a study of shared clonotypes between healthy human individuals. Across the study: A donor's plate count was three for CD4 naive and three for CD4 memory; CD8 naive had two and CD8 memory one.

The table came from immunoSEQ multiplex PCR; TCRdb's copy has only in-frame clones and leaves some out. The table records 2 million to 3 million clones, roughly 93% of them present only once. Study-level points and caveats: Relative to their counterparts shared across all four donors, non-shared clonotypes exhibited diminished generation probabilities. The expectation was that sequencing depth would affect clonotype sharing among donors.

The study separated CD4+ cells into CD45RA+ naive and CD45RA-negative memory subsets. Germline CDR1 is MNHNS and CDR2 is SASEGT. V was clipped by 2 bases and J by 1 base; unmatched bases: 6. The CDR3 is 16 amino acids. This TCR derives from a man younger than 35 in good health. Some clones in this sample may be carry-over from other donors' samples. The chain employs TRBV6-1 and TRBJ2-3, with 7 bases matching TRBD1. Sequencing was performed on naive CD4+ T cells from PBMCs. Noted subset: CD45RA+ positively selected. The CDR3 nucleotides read TGTGCCAGCAGTGAAACAGGGGCCGCGGGCACAGATACGCAGTATTTT. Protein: CASSETGAAGTDTQYF.